These 18 T cell receptor beta chains share one sample of origin, sequenced in a study of T-cell memory formation after mild COVID-19. From the 5' RACE reads, TCRdb called clonotypes with MiXCR, one entry per CDR3 protein. The data contain hundreds of thousands of distinct CDR3 sequences, 15% to 20% of them singletons. Sequenced sample: PBMCs or a T cell subset sorted from them (not recorded which). These receptors were obtained from an adult woman who had mild COVID-19 (a few samples of this study predate the infection). Cell type and time point are not known.

Here the CDR3 DNA reads TGTGCCAGCAGCAGGAGGACAGGGATTTCCTACAATGAGCAGTTCTTC. It translates to CASSRRTGISYNEQFF. The chain uses TRBV7-8 and TRBJ2-1; 8 nucleotides align to TRBD1. Germline-derived CDR1 and CDR2 are SGHVS and FQNEAQ. The junction had 7 bases not matched to a gene; V was cut back by 5 bases and J by 1 base. CDR3 length: 16 amino acids.

The chain's CDR3 is CASSFLLGEQYF. CDR3 in DNA: TGTGCCAGCAGCTTTCTCCTGGGGGAGCAGTACTTC. V gene TRBV11-2 combines with J gene TRBJ2-7; D gene unclear. Germline V gene data show CDR1 as SGHAT and CDR2 as FQNNGV. Trimming took off 3 bases at V and 7 bases at J, with 10 bases between the two ends. The CDR3 covers 12 residues.

This sequence joins TRBV5-1 and TRBJ2-5, with a weak D call TRBD2 (7 bases). Germline V lookup: CDR1 SGHRS, CDR2 YFSETQ. The CDR3 loop spans 15 amino acids. Trimming shortened V by 3 bases and J by 4 bases, and 16 bases separated the two germline ends. CDR3 sequence (DNA): TGCGCCAGCAGCTCATGGTCGGGGGGCAGAGAGACCCAGTACTTC. Translated, it gives CASSSWSGGRETQYF.

The chain has TRBV28 and TRBJ2-7; 8 positions match TRBD2. Germline V gene sequence: CDR1 MDHEN, CDR2 SYDVKM. The CDR3 is 14 amino acids. V gave up 6 bases and J gave up 7 bases; unmatched junction bases: 11. CDR3 DNA: TGTGCCAGCAGGCGGGGGGCGCGAGGGAGTGAGCAGTACTTC. It encodes CASRRGARGSEQYF. Full variable domain (remainder filled in from reference TRBV28 and TRBJ2-7): DVKVTQSSRYLVKRTGEKVFLECVQDMDHENMFWYRQDPGLGLRLIYFSYDVKMKEKGDIPEGYSVSREKKERFSLILESASTNQTSMYLCASRRGARGSEQYFGPGTRLTVT.

CDR3 coding DNA: TGTGCCAGCAGGGCTCTATCCGGAGGGAGCCCAGATACGCAGTATTTT. It is translated as CASRALSGGSPDTQYF. The chain joins TRBV11-2 to TRBJ2-3; tentative D call: TRBD2 (6 bases). Trimming took 6 bases from V and 4 from J, leaving 20 bases between them. This CDR3 comprises 16 residues. Germline CDR1 reads SGHAT; CDR2 reads FQNNGV.

This clonotype has just a few counts. The gene calls are TRBV7-9 and TRBJ2-7, with D possibly matching TRBD2 (6 bases). Trimming pared 7 bases from V and 0 bases from J, leaving 13 bases between. Germline CDR1 reads SEHNR; CDR2 reads FQNEAQ (reference sequence). CDR3 size: 14 residues. The CDR3 region is CASMGGGPSYEQYF. The CDR3 DNA is TGTGCCAGCATGGGGGGAGGCCCCTCCTACGAGCAGTACTTC.

This clonotype has a count of ten or more. The chain links TRBV5-1 to TRBJ2-1; perhaps TRBD1 as D (7 bases). V lost 0 bases to trimming and J lost 7 bases, with 17 bases between them. This CDR3 spans 16 amino acids. Germline V gene data show CDR1 as SGHRS and CDR2 as YFSETQ. The CDR3 DNA reads as TGCGCCAGCAGCTTGGTTGGAGGGGGCGTGAGGAATGAGCAGTTCTTC. Its translation is CASSLVGGGVRNEQFF.

This clonotype was found a few times. CDR3: CASSLVSGGSEAFF. The CDR3 DNA sequence: TGCGCCAGCAGCTTGGTTTCCGGGGGCTCTGAAGCTTTCTTT. This chain links TRBV5-1 with TRBJ1-1; perhaps TRBD1 as D (6 bases). CDR3 length: 14 residues. In germline, CDR1 is SGHRS, CDR2 YFSETQ. V was pared by 0 bases and J by 6 bases, with 12 bases between.

V and J are TRBV29-1 and TRBJ2-1; the match to TRBD2 covers 10 bases. Unmatched junction bases numbered 6, after V lost 1 base and J lost 3 bases. CDR3 size: 16 residues. The germline V gene encodes CDR1 SQVTM and CDR2 ANQGSEA. The CDR3 is CSVEGPLAGVYNEQFF. CDR3 in DNA: TGCAGCGTTGAAGGCCCCCTAGCGGGGGTCTACAATGAGCAGTTCTTC.

This clonotype was seen a few times. V gene TRBV7-9 combines with J gene TRBJ1-1; possible D gene TRBD1, 5 bases. The CDR3 is 14 residues long. With 1 base removed from V and 4 bases from J, the gap between germline ends came to 10 bases. The V gene's germline CDR1 is SEHNR and CDR2 FQNEAQ (reference sequence). CDR3 nucleotides: TGTGCCAGCAGCTTAGAAGGGGTTCCCACTGAAGCTTTCTTT. Its protein is CASSLEGVPTEAFF.

A few counts support this clonotype. This chain uses TRBV18 with TRBJ2-5, with D possibly matching TRBD2 (5 bases). V lost 5 bases and J 5 bases, leaving 15 bases between the germline ends. CDR1 is KGHSH, CDR2 LQKENI, per germline. The CDR3 covers 14 residues. CDR3: CASSTSFRGETQYF. CDR3 DNA sequence: TGTGCCAGCTCAACCTCCTTCAGAGGGGAGACCCAGTACTTC.

J is TRBJ2-1 and V is TRBV9; 10 nucleotides agree with TRBD2. The J segment lost 2 bases and the V segment lost 5 bases, leaving 7 bases of the junction unmatched. The CDR3 is 16 amino acids. Germline CDR1 SGDLS, CDR2 YYNGEE. The CDR3 loop is CASSSTSGTTYNEQFF. The CDR3, as DNA: TGTGCCAGCAGTTCTACTAGCGGGACGACCTACAATGAGCAGTTCTTC.

The chain employs TRBV7-9 and TRBJ2-7; 12 positions match TRBD1. Germline V gene data show CDR1 as SEHNR and CDR2 as FQNEAQ (reference sequence). V gave up 4 bases and J gave up 1 base; unmatched junction bases: 11. There are 18 residues in the CDR3. Written as DNA, the CDR3 is TGTGCCAGCAGCTCCAACCTTTCGGGACAGGGGGCATCCTACGAGCAGTACTTC. Protein product: CASSSNLSGQGASYEQYF.

This clonotype was found a few times. This CDR3 reads CASSSLFRDRDGYTF. CDR3 coding DNA: TGTGCCAGCAGCTCCCTTTTCCGGGACAGGGATGGCTACACCTTC. The chain links TRBV7-8 to TRBJ1-2, with 9 bases matching TRBD1. The CDR3 is 15 residues long. J was trimmed by 6 bases and V by 4 bases; bases with no gene match: 9. Germline V gene sequence: CDR1 SGHVS, CDR2 FQNEAQ.

This clonotype occurred a few times. The chain recombines TRBV10-2 with TRBJ2-1; 10 bases are shared with TRBD2. CDR1 WSHSY and CDR2 SAAADI come from the germline V gene. The V segment lost 6 bases and the J segment 3 bases; nucleotides outside the gene matches: 8. The CDR3 contains 16 residues. The CDR3 region is CASSALLAGVYNEQFF. The CDR3, as DNA: TGCGCCAGCAGCGCTCTCCTAGCGGGAGTCTACAATGAGCAGTTCTTC.

This clonotype occurred a few times. The CDR3 DNA reads TGTGCCAGCAGTTTCAAGAGTTCCTACAATGAGCAGTTCTTC. Amino acid sequence: CASSFKSSYNEQFF. The rearrangement uses TRBV12-3 or TRBV12-4 and TRBJ2-1; no reliable D call. V lost 3 bases to trimming and J lost 1 base, with 7 bases between them. The CDR3 totals 14 residues.

This chain connects TRBV5-4 to TRBJ1-2; perhaps TRBD1 as D (6 bases). The V end was cut by 4 bases, the J end by 4 bases, with 11 bases between. Germline loops: CDR1 SGHNT, CDR2 YYREEE (reference sequence). The CDR3 is 13 residues long. DNA of the CDR3: TGTGCCAGCAGCCGGGACAACGTCTATGGCTACACCTTC. Translated: CASSRDNVYGYTF.

This clonotype was seen a handful of times. The chain employs TRBV4-1 and TRBJ1-4; 8 bases agree with TRBD1. The CDR3 covers 16 residues. CDR1 is MGHRA and CDR2 is YSYEKL in the germline V gene. Trimming at V came to 5 bases and at J to 0 bases, leaving 5 bases not matched to a gene. This CDR3 reads CASSSDRGATNEKLFF. As DNA, the CDR3 is TGCGCCAGCAGCTCCGACAGGGGTGCAACTAATGAAAAACTGTTTTTT.